This T cell receptor beta chain was found in a study of T cells in Graves' hyperthyroidism and ophthalmopathy. Findings and caveats of the study: Most clonotypes expanded in thyroid above 0.001 were likewise present in blood.

V gave up 5 bases and J gave up 6 bases, with 11 bases separating them. Germline CDR1 is SEHNR and CDR2 is FQNEAQ (reference sequence). The CDR3 has 13 amino acids. Template material for amplifying TCR beta CDR3 regions consisted of RNA transcripts. The HTBI primer set served for first-round RT-PCR of the TCR CDR3. TCRdb independently ran MiXCR on the multiplex PCR reads; one entry per CDR3 protein. This table has more than 600,000 distinct CDR3 sequences, 16% appearing once. This clonotype was observed a few times. As yet, its antigen is unknown. This receptor was identified in a man between 18 and 35 years old with Graves' hyperthyroidism. The chain employs TRBV7-9 and TRBJ1-5; possible D gene TRBD1, 5 bases. Input material: blood. CDR3 region: CASSPLGRQPQHF. CDR3 DNA sequence: TGTGCCAGCAGCCCGCTGGGGCGTCAGCCCCAGCATTTT.